The 32 T cell receptor beta chains given below trace back to one sample, sequenced in a study of blood T cell repertoires in COVID-19. Here immunoSEQ multiplex PCR was the method, and the copy in TCRdb shows in-frame clones only, minus some. The repertoire holds 350,000 to 450,000 clones, with approximately 89% as singletons. Sequencing used PBMCs or T cells enriched from blood (not recorded which). These receptors were taken from a middle-aged woman who had been exposed to COVID-19.

This clone was seen only a few times. V usage is TRBV30 and J usage is TRBJ2-7; perhaps TRBD2 as D (6 bases). The CDR3 has 11 amino acids. Germline CDR1 and CDR2: GTSNPN and SVGIG (reference sequence). V was pared by 4 bases and J by 5 bases, with 9 bases between. For the CDR3, the DNA is TGTGCCTGGAACCGGGGGAACGAGCAGTACTTC. The encoded protein is CAWNRGNEQYF.

J is TRBJ1-6 and V is TRBV6-5, with 7 bases identical to TRBD1. V dropped 2 bases and J dropped 7; count of bases not matched to a gene: 5. The CDR3 length is 15 residues. Germline loops: CDR1 MNHEY, CDR2 SVGAGI. In DNA form, the CDR3 reads TGTGCCAGCAGTTACAGGGGGCCTCGGAATTCACCCCTCCACTTT. Residues: CASSYRGPRNSPLHF.

The rearrangement uses TRBV2 and TRBJ2-2; 11 bases agree with TRBD2. CDR1 and CDR2 from the germline V gene are SNHLY and FYNNEI. J was trimmed by 1 base and V by 5 bases; bases with no gene match: 3. CDR3 length: 16 residues. CDR3 nucleotides: TGTGCCAGCAGTATTGGACTAGCGGGGAACACCGGGGAGCTGTTTTTT. This encodes CASSIGLAGNTGELFF. Drawing the rest from reference TRBV2 and TRBJ2-2, the complete variable domain is EPEVTQTPSHQVTQMGQEVILRCVPISNHLYFYWYRQILGQKVEFLVSFYNNEISEKSEIFDDQFSVERPDGSNFTLKIRSTKLEDSAMYFCASSIGLAGNTGELFFGEGSRLTVL.

The rearrangement joins TRBV19 to TRBJ1-2; 7 nucleotides align to TRBD1. Germline V lookup: CDR1 LNHDA, CDR2 SQIVND (reference sequence). The CDR3 consists of 12 residues. The J segment lost 6 bases and the V segment lost 5 bases, leaving 3 bases of the junction unmatched. The CDR3 loop reads CASSYTGDGYTF. CDR3 sequence (DNA): TGTGCCAGTAGTTACACAGGGGATGGCTACACCTTC.

CDR3 bases: TGTGCCAGCAGTGCGGACTTTGGTACTATGGTCTACACCTTC. Translating gives CASSADFGTMVYTF. The rearrangement joins TRBV27 to TRBJ1-2; no clear D. V was clipped by 5 bases and J by 10 bases, with 20 bases between them. This CDR3 region has 14 residues. CDR1 is MNHEY, CDR2 SMNVEV, per germline (reference sequence).

This chain connects TRBV28 to TRBJ1-5, with TRBD1 matching over 8 bases. The trim removed 5 bases at V and 5 bases at J, leaving 11 bases unmatched. The CDR3 runs 16 residues. Germline V gene lookup returns CDR1 MDHEN and CDR2 SYDVKM. The CDR3 DNA reads as TGTGCCAGCAGTCCACTCGGACAGGGAATGGATCAGCCCCAGCATTTT. This gives the protein CASSPLGQGMDQPQHF.

The chain has TRBV27 and TRBJ1-2, with a tentative D call TRBD1 (5 bases). Trimming cost V 4 bases and J 8 bases, with 17 bases left between them. The V gene's germline CDR1 is MNHEY and CDR2 SMNVEV (reference sequence). The CDR3 runs 14 residues. The CDR3 sequence is CASSSLGGGTGYTF. CDR3 bases: TGTGCCAGCAGTTCCTTGGGGGGGGGTACGGGCTACACCTTC.

This clone has a handful of counts. The chain joins TRBV2 to TRBJ2-7; D is ambiguous. Trimming removed 0 bases from V and 0 bases from J, with 9 bases in between. CDR1 is SNHLY, CDR2 FYNNEI, per germline. This CDR3 is 15 amino acids long. The CDR3 here is CASSEARIYSYEQYF. CDR3 sequence (DNA): TGTGCCAGCAGTGAAGCGCGGATCTACTCCTACGAGCAGTACTTC.

This chain joins TRBV2 and TRBJ2-5; perhaps TRBD1 as D (6 bases). Trimming removed 8 bases at V and 4 bases at J, with 14 bases between. Germline V gene sequence: CDR1 SNHLY, CDR2 FYNNEI. The CDR3 sequence is 13 residues long. CDR3 nucleotide sequence: TGTGCCAGCCTCCGGGACATGGCAGAGACCCAGTACTTC. Protein sequence: CASLRDMAETQYF.

The chain employs TRBV7-9 and TRBJ1-1; D remains ambiguous. V lost 0 bases, J lost 5 bases, and 10 bases lay in between. Germline loops: CDR1 SEHNR, CDR2 FQNEAQ (reference sequence). The CDR3 is 14 amino acids. The CDR3 spells CASSLAAAPTEAFF. The CDR3 bases are TGTGCCAGCAGCTTAGCAGCGGCACCGACTGAAGCTTTCTTT.

The chain has TRBV11-3 and TRBJ1-6, with unresolved D. V was pared by 0 bases and J by 11 bases, with 8 bases between. The CDR3 loop spans 13 amino acids. The germline V gene has CDR1 SGHNT and CDR2 YENEEA. The CDR3 DNA reads TGTGCCAGCAGCTTAGACCGGCAGGCACCCCTCCACTTT. Protein product: CASSLDRQAPLHF.

V is TRBV24-1 and J is TRBJ2-7; 10 bases fit TRBD1. This CDR3 region has 16 residues. Germline V gives CDR1 KGHDR, CDR2 SFDVKD. J gave up 5 bases and V 2 bases, and 8 bases lay outside the gene matches. In DNA form, the CDR3 reads TGTGCCACCAGTGATTACGGACAGGGGGGTAGCGACGAGCAGTACTTC. Its translation is CATSDYGQGGSDEQYF.

A note on this clone: Other DNA sequences in this specimen translate into the identical CDR3. The chain links TRBV30 to TRBJ1-5; no definite D call. In germline, CDR1 is GTSNPN, CDR2 SVGIG (reference sequence). Trimming shortened V by 1 base and J by 2 bases, and 6 bases separated the two germline ends. The length of the CDR3 is 13 residues. The CDR3 spells CAWSGQGNQPQHF. DNA of the CDR3: TGTGCCTGGAGTGGGCAGGGCAATCAGCCCCAGCATTTT.

The chain joins TRBV6-5 to TRBJ1-5; a possible D gene is TRBD1 (5 bases). The CDR3 runs 13 residues. Germline CDR1 and CDR2: MNHEY and SVGAGI. Trimming cost V 7 bases and J 5 bases, with 12 bases left between them. CDR3 amino acids: CASTSGWDQPQHF. The CDR3 DNA reads TGTGCCAGCACCTCAGGGTGGGATCAGCCCCAGCATTTT.

The rearrangement links TRBV4-3 to TRBJ1-2; the match to TRBD1 covers 8 bases. From germline, CDR1 is LGHNA and CDR2 YSLEER. After removal of 0 bases from V and 14 bases from J, the junction contained 11 bases not matched to a gene. The CDR3 has 14 residues. CDR3 residues: CASSQDAITGGKTF. Written as DNA, the CDR3 is TGCGCCAGCAGCCAAGACGCCATTACAGGGGGGAAAACCTTC.

This clone was observed at least ten times. The chain combines TRBV5-1 with TRBJ2-7; the match to TRBD1 covers 8 bases. The ends lost 0 bases at V and 5 bases at J; junction bases unmatched: 4. This CDR3 is 14 amino acids long. Germline V gene data show CDR1 as SGHRS and CDR2 as YFSETQ. The CDR3 protein is CASSLEGQGDEQYF. DNA of the CDR3: TGCGCCAGCAGCTTGGAAGGACAGGGCGACGAGCAGTACTTC.

The chain is built from TRBV18 and TRBJ2-3; the D gene is possibly TRBD2 (5 bases). Trimming stripped 4 bases from V and 6 bases from J, with 17 bases between. Per germline, CDR1 KGHSH and CDR2 LQKENI. The CDR3 length is 15 residues. The CDR3 here is CASSHTRTGLDTQYF. The CDR3 nucleotides are TGTGCCAGCTCACACACTCGGACTGGTTTGGATACGCAGTATTTT.

J is TRBJ2-3 and V is TRBV5-4; 10 nucleotides match TRBD2. Per germline, CDR1 SGHNT and CDR2 YYREEE (reference sequence). V was clipped by 0 bases and J by 1 base; unmatched bases: 5. This CDR3 spans 17 amino acids. The CDR3 coding sequence is TGTGCCAGCAGCTTGGGTGGGACTAGCGTCCGCACAGATACGCAGTATTTT. Its protein product is CASSLGGTSVRTDTQYF.

This clone has a single count. This rearrangement joins TRBV28 to TRBJ1-1, with 8 bases fitting TRBD1. Germline V lookup: CDR1 MDHEN, CDR2 SYDVKM. The junction had 8 bases not matched to a gene; V was cut back by 6 bases and J by 5 bases. The CDR3 sequence is 14 residues long. CDR3 DNA sequence: TGTGCCAGCAGAAGTCAGGGGGCAAGTACTGAAGCTTTCTTT. It is translated as CASRSQGASTEAFF.

V usage is TRBV30 and J usage is TRBJ2-1; D unclear. Trimming stripped 3 bases from V and 6 bases from J, with 9 bases between. Germline V gene sequence: CDR1 GTSNPN, CDR2 SVGIG (reference sequence). The CDR3 length is 12 residues. This CDR3 is CAWSVSINEQFF. The CDR3 DNA reads as TGTGCCTGGAGCGTTAGCATCAATGAGCAGTTCTTC. Full variable domain (missing parts from reference TRBV30 and TRBJ2-1): SQTIHQWPATLVQPVGSPLSLECTVEGTSNPNLYWYRQAAGRGLQLLFYSVGIGQISSEVPQNLSASRPQDRQFILSSKKLLLSDSGFYLCAWSVSINEQFFGPGTRLTVL.

This clone was observed a handful of times. The rearrangement joins TRBV2 to TRBJ2-3; 7 bases map to TRBD2. This CDR3 region has 15 residues. V was pared by 4 bases and J by 6 bases, with 10 bases of the junction left unmatched. The germline V gene has CDR1 SNHLY and CDR2 FYNNEI. The CDR3 DNA reads TGTGCCAGCAGTGGGGCCCGGGGGGTGAGGGATACGCAGTATTTT. Amino acid sequence: CASSGARGVRDTQYF.

This chain uses TRBV5-6 with TRBJ1-2; D remains unclear. Germline V gives CDR1 SGHDT, CDR2 YYEEEE. Trimming took off 1 base at V and 4 bases at J, with 8 bases between the two ends. This CDR3 contains 13 residues. CDR3 region: CASSLPRIYGYTF. DNA of the CDR3: TGTGCCAGCAGCTTGCCCAGAATCTATGGCTACACCTTC.

This clone showed up just a few times. This chain links TRBV7-2 with TRBJ2-1; D is unclear. In germline, CDR1 is SGHTA, CDR2 FQGNSA. The V end was cut by 4 bases, the J end by 0 bases, with 16 bases between. The CDR3 loop spans 17 amino acids. The CDR3 loop is CASSSAPNRVSYNEQFF. The CDR3, as DNA: TGTGCCAGCAGCTCCGCCCCTAACAGAGTCTCCTACAATGAGCAGTTCTTC.

The rearrangement links TRBV5-6 to TRBJ2-4; tentatively, D is TRBD1 (6 bases). V shed 7 bases and J shed 8 bases, with 16 bases lying between them. The CDR3 spans 13 residues. The germline gives CDR1 SGHDT, CDR2 YYEEEE. CDR3 protein: CASGVGAGDIQYF. The CDR3 DNA follows: TGTGCCAGCGGGGTGGGGGCCGGAGACATTCAGTACTTC.

The rearrangement links TRBV20-1 to TRBJ1-5, with D tentatively TRBD1 (6 bases). V was shortened by 3 bases and J by 3 bases, with 9 bases between the two germline ends. CDR1 is DFQATT and CDR2 is SNEGSKA in the germline V gene (reference sequence). This CDR3 has 13 residues. The CDR3 DNA sequence: TGCAGTGCTAGTACAGGGATCAATCAGCCCCAGCATTTT. This encodes CSASTGINQPQHF.

The V call is TRBV27, the J call TRBJ2-1, with TRBD1 matching over 11 bases. Germline V CDR1 and CDR2: MNHEY, SMNVEV (reference sequence). V lost 2 bases, J lost 11 bases, and 11 bases stayed unmatched. This CDR3 contains 16 residues. The CDR3, as DNA: TGTGCCAGCAGTTTACAGGACAGGGGGCGTGCTGGGCAGCAGTTCTTC. Translating gives CASSLQDRGRAGQQFF.

The chain recombines TRBV11-2 with TRBJ1-1; D is perhaps TRBD1 (6 bases). CDR1 is SGHAT, CDR2 FQNNGV, per germline. V was clipped by 4 bases and J by 1 base, with 7 bases between them. The CDR3 extends over 13 amino acids. CDR3 protein: CASSWDKNTEAFF. The CDR3 region has the DNA TGTGCCAGCAGCTGGGACAAGAACACTGAAGCTTTCTTT.

The rearrangement joins TRBV19 to TRBJ1-3; the match to TRBD1 covers 10 bases. CDR3 length: 16 amino acids. V lost 10 bases to trimming and J lost 3 bases; unmatched junction nucleotides: 12. Germline values: CDR1 LNHDA, CDR2 SQIVND (reference sequence). CDR3 nucleotides: TGTGCCACAACGTCCCCCGGGACAGGGGTTGGAAACACCATATATTTT. This sequence encodes CATTSPGTGVGNTIYF. The variable domain in full, completed from reference TRBV19 and TRBJ1-3, reads DGGITQSPKYLFRKEGQNVTLSCEQNLNHDAMYWYRQDPGQGLRLIYYSQIVNDFQKGDIAEGYSVSREKKESFPLTVTSAQKNPTAFYLCATTSPGTGVGNTIYFGEGSWLTVV.

The V and J genes are TRBV7-2 and TRBJ1-1; a weak D match, TRBD1 (5 bases). Deletions cut 5 bases from V and 4 bases from J, with 17 bases between. The CDR3 spans 15 residues. Per the germline V gene, CDR1 is SGHTA and CDR2 is FQGNSA. The CDR3, as DNA: TGTGCCAGCAGCCTACCTCAGGGAATGAGCACTGAAGCTTTCTTT. This sequence encodes CASSLPQGMSTEAFF.

This chain links TRBV5-8 with TRBJ2-1, with D uncertain. CDR1 is SGHTS, CDR2 YDEGEE, per germline. This CDR3 comprises 14 residues. Trimming cost V 0 bases and J 4 bases, with 8 bases left between them. Written as DNA, the CDR3 is TGTGCCAGCAGCTTGGCCTCCCGGTACAATGAGCAGTTCTTC. Its protein is CASSLASRYNEQFF.

The V gene is TRBV6-5, the J gene TRBJ1-4; maybe TRBD1 (5 bases). The CDR3 is 14 residues long. Trimming removed 5 bases at V and 0 bases at J, with 7 bases between. CDR1 is MNHEY and CDR2 is SVGAGI in the germline V gene. For the CDR3, the DNA is TGTGCCAGCAGTCGCAGGGCAACTAATGAAAAACTGTTTTTT. Its protein product is CASSRRATNEKLFF.

The chain couples TRBV12-1 to TRBJ1-5; the table assigns TRBD1, which was not confirmed against the DNA. TRBV12-1 is tagged as a pseudogene. The CDR3 consists of 21 residues. The CDR3 spells CASSMTRDRGSPMEVNQPQHF. The CDR3 DNA sequence: TGTGCCAGCAGCATGACCCGGGACAGGGGGTCCCCCATGGAGGTGAATCAGCCCCAGCATTTT.